The rows below give T cell receptor beta chains drawn from one sample of a study of shared clonotypes between healthy human individuals. TCRdb's copy holds only in-frame clones and misses some; the assay was immunoSEQ multiplex PCR. The table records roughly 2 million clones, approximately 96% of them present only once. Material: naive CD4+ T cells sorted from blood. The source is a man aged 18 to 29 in good health. Both conserved end residues are trimmed from each CDR3. Each record gives: V gene, CDR3 protein.

V gene: TRBV11-2
CDR3 protein: ASSNGIDQPQH

V gene: TRBV5-1
CDR3 protein: ASSPRQGMNTEAF

V gene: TRBV5-1
CDR3 protein: ASSHDGQAEKLF

V gene: TRBV6-6
CDR3 protein: ASSKQVPSTIY

V gene: TRBV5-1
CDR3 protein: ASSHPTGSSPLH

V gene: TRBV18
CDR3 protein: ASSVTGELF

V gene: TRBV6-1
CDR3 protein: ASTPSSSPANEQF

V gene: TRBV5-1
CDR3 protein: ASSFSALETQY

V gene: TRBV7-9
CDR3 protein: ASSHTRQGIDEQY

V gene: TRBV4-1
CDR3 protein: ASSQSSGTQY

V gene: TRBV5-1
CDR3 protein: ASSLGQNWA

V gene: TRBV10-3
CDR3 protein: AISGDVYNSPLH

V gene: TRBV5-6
CDR3 protein: ASSLDDEQY

V gene: TRBV2
CDR3 protein: ASNPTGPNSPLH

V gene: TRBV11-2
CDR3 protein: ASSFTGGPNTEAF

V gene: TRBV5-4
CDR3 protein: ASSLGQEVYGYT

V gene: TRBV7-8
CDR3 protein: ASSHGRSYEQY

V gene: TRBV10-1
CDR3 protein: ASSEGTTAEQY

V gene: TRBV9
CDR3 protein: ASSPSPHDTQY

V gene: TRBV5-6
CDR3 protein: ASSRGDQPQH

V gene: TRBV7-2
CDR3 protein: ASSLGGSPEETQY

V gene: TRBV6-1
CDR3 protein: ASSDPGQGYEQY

V gene: TRBV7-2
CDR3 protein: ASSSSSGSSYEQY

V gene: TRBV5-1
CDR3 protein: ASRIPSGRAQETQY

V gene: TRBV19
CDR3 protein: ASSKLAGASGANVLT

V gene: TRBV30
CDR3 protein: AWRWGQPPNNYGYT

V gene: TRBV5-1
CDR3 protein: ASSSSRVHSDEQY

V gene: TRBV6-4
CDR3 protein: ASRTRCDSGRTYEQY

V gene: TRBV2
CDR3 protein: ASSPQGNGNEKLF

V gene: TRBV11-1
CDR3 protein: ASSSSDTRLNEQF

V gene: TRBV25-1
CDR3 protein: ASSEPVSFEQY

V gene: TRBV30
CDR3 protein: AWSVLRGGPDTQY

V gene: TRBV30
CDR3 protein: AWSSGSYGYT

V gene: TRBV27
CDR3 protein: ASSLTGTSVTGANVLT

V gene: TRBV16
CDR3 protein: ASSQTGVISTEAF

V gene: TRBV11-2
CDR3 protein: ASSPGGKDYNQPQH

V gene: TRBV7-2
CDR3 protein: ASSPPRGSGSNEQF

V gene: TRBV10-2
CDR3 protein: ASTLGVEAF

V gene: TRBV5-4
CDR3 protein: ASSLVGTGASYEQY

V gene: TRBV10-1
CDR3 protein: ASRTEGTSPLTDTQY

V gene: TRBV28
CDR3 protein: ASSPSPGQNYNEQF

V gene: TRBV29-1
CDR3 protein: SVEGGGQGNEQY

V gene: TRBV6-6
CDR3 protein: ASRRQESARTDTQY